This is a list of T cell receptor beta chains from one sample in a study of T cell responses to AZD1222 COVID-19 vaccine. Profiled with immunoSEQ multiplex PCR; TCRdb holds only in-frame clones, not every one. The sample consists of 150,000 or so clones, under 95% of them appearing once. Sample: peripheral blood, taken on day 0 of AZD1222 vaccination. Every receptor here comes from an adult in good health. Both conserved end residues are part of each CDR3.

TRBJ2-5 | TRBV12-3/TRBV12-4 | CASRFSGGETQYF
TRBJ1-2 | TRBV4-3 | CASSQDSRMGQGYGYTF
TRBJ1-1 | TRBV9 | CASSTQGGGWTEAFF
TRBJ2-1 | TRBV21-1 | CASSKVLAGPYNEQFF
TRBJ2-2 | TRBV4-1 | CASSPRDRNTGELFF
TRBJ2-7 | TRBV28 | CASSSMRNEQYF
TRBJ2-1 | TRBV3-1/TRBV3-2 | CASSHRIAFGQNEQFF
TRBJ1-6 | TRBV7-2 | CASSAETGFESPLHF
TRBJ2-3 | TRBV10-3 | CATARRSSTDTQYF
TRBJ1-1 | TRBV18 | CASSPTGDTEAFF
TRBJ2-7 | TRBV30 | CACQRTVYEQYF
TRBJ2-1 | TRBV7-5 | CARSYPPSRGATGNEQFF
TRBJ1-1 | TRBV7-2 | CASSFGKALTEAFF
TRBJ2-1 | TRBV3-1/TRBV3-2 | CASSLRGGGEQFF
TRBJ2-1 | TRBV7-9 | CASSLFGVEFF
TRBJ2-3 | TRBV5-5 | CASSFAGAEDTQYF
TRBJ1-1 | TRBV7-9 | CASTPDRAPRVNTEAFF